These 14 T cell receptor beta chains were all obtained from the same sample, sequenced in a study of T cell responses to AZD1222 COVID-19 vaccine. The data were produced by immunoSEQ multiplex PCR, yet TCRdb's version contains in-frame clones alone and is incomplete. The sample gives about 180,000 clones, over 90% of which show up once; around 1.9% is in the top ten. The specimen was peripheral blood, collected 28 days after the second AZD1222 dose. These receptors originate from an adult who received the AZD1222 COVID-19 vaccine.

This clone turned up a few times. The rearrangement links TRBV19 to TRBJ1-6; TRBD1 agrees at 7 bases. V lost 9 bases and J lost 7; bases outside the gene matches: 9. Per the germline V gene, CDR1 is LNHDA and CDR2 is SQIVND (reference sequence). This CDR3 has 14 amino acids. The CDR3 reads CASRGGLGNSPLHF. The DNA for the CDR3 is TGTGCCAGCAGAGGGGGCCTGGGGAATTCACCCCTCCACTTT.

The V gene is TRBV6-6, the J gene TRBJ1-6; D unresolved. The V end was cut by 6 bases, the J end by 10 bases, with 13 bases between. The length of the CDR3 is 13 residues. Germline V gene data show CDR1 as MNHNY and CDR2 as SVGAGI (reference sequence). CDR3 nucleotides: TGTGCCAGCAGGGTGGGAGAAAGCTCACCCCTCCACTTT. Its translation: CASRVGESSPLHF.

The rearrangement uses TRBV5-6 and TRBJ1-2; D gene unclear. V was shortened by 0 bases and J by 8 bases, with 11 bases between the two germline ends. The CDR3 has 13 amino acids. From germline, CDR1 is SGHDT and CDR2 YYEEEE. The CDR3 sequence: CASSLGAPRGYTF. The CDR3 DNA reads as TGTGCCAGCAGCTTGGGAGCCCCCCGAGGCTACACCTTC.

The chain carries TRBV11-2 and TRBJ2-1; TRBD1 agrees at 11 bases. J was trimmed by 5 bases and V by 5 bases; bases with no gene match: 5. CDR1 is SGHAT, CDR2 FQNNGV, per germline. There are 15 residues in the CDR3. Here the CDR3 reads CASSPTGQGDNEQFF. The DNA for the CDR3 is TGTGCCAGCAGCCCAACGGGACAGGGGGACAATGAGCAGTTCTTC.

The V call is TRBV3-1 (or the pseudogene TRBV3-2), the J call TRBJ1-2; tentative D call: TRBD1 (6 bases). Trimming stripped 1 base from V and 8 bases from J, with 17 bases between. The CDR3 is 15 amino acids. Germline CDR1 LGHDT, CDR2 YNNKEL (reference sequence). CDR3 residues: CASSQAPAQGHGYTF. CDR3 DNA sequence: TGTGCCAGCAGCCAAGCCCCCGCCCAGGGACACGGCTACACCTTC.

J is TRBJ1-5 and V is TRBV5-1; a weak D match, TRBD1 (6 bases). V was pared by 3 bases and J by 3 bases, with 10 bases between. Germline-derived CDR1 and CDR2 are SGHRS and YFSETQ. The CDR3 has 14 residues. As DNA, the CDR3 is TGCGCCAGCAGCTGGGGGCAGCCCAATCAGCCCCAGCATTTT. The encoded protein is CASSWGQPNQPQHF.

The chain is built from TRBV3-1 (or the pseudogene TRBV3-2) and TRBJ2-2; D unclear. The CDR3 length is 13 residues. Trimming shortened V by 1 base and J by 9 bases, and 9 bases separated the two germline ends. The germline gives CDR1 LGHDT, CDR2 YNNKEL (reference sequence). The CDR3 sequence is CASSQGELRELFF. CDR3 DNA sequence: TGTGCCAGCAGCCAAGGAGAACTTCGGGAGCTGTTTTTT.

The chain links TRBV5-4 to TRBJ2-5, with TRBD2 matching over 7 bases. Germline V gene sequence: CDR1 SGHNT, CDR2 YYREEE (reference sequence). CDR3 length: 12 residues. J was trimmed by 0 bases and V by 7 bases; bases with no gene match: 0. The CDR3 DNA reads TGTGCCAGCGGGAGGGACCAAGAGACCCAGTACTTC. It codes for CASGRDQETQYF.

This sequence joins TRBV5-4 and TRBJ2-3; TRBD1 matches 7 bases. This CDR3 contains 16 residues. Germline V lookup: CDR1 SGHNT, CDR2 YYREEE (reference sequence). Trimming cost V 0 bases and J 0 bases; bases outside gene matches: 4. CDR3 protein: CASSLEGAGSTDTQYF. In DNA, the CDR3 is TGTGCCAGCAGCTTGGAGGGGGCGGGCAGCACAGATACGCAGTATTTT.

The V and J genes are TRBV10-3 and TRBJ1-4; 8 nucleotides line up with TRBD1. The CDR3 is 13 amino acids. Germline V gene sequence: CDR1 ENHRY, CDR2 SYGVKD. Trimming cost V 6 bases and J 6 bases; bases outside gene matches: 3. In nucleotides, the CDR3 is TGTGCCATCAGGGACAGGGTAGATGAAAAACTGTTTTTT. Protein sequence: CAIRDRVDEKLFF.

The chain joins TRBV11-2 to TRBJ2-2; D is ambiguous. The CDR3 has 14 residues. Germline lookup yields CDR1 SGHAT and CDR2 FQNNGV. V lost 7 bases and J lost 7, with 16 bases in between. The CDR3 loop is CASIEGPGYGELFF. The CDR3 DNA is TGTGCCAGCATCGAAGGACCGGGCTACGGGGAGCTGTTTTTT.

The V call is TRBV6-5, the J call TRBJ1-3; D is uncertain. V was shortened by 5 bases and J by 0 bases, with 11 bases between the two germline ends. The CDR3 sequence is 15 residues long. Germline V lookup: CDR1 MNHEY, CDR2 SVGAGI. The CDR3 is CASSQDSFSGNTIYF. Here the CDR3 DNA reads TGTGCCAGCAGTCAGGACTCTTTCTCTGGAAACACCATATATTTT.

The V gene is TRBV3-1 (or the pseudogene TRBV3-2), the J gene TRBJ2-2, with TRBD1 identical over 7 bases. CDR3 length: 13 residues. V lost 5 bases and J lost 6; bases outside the gene matches: 3. CDR1 and CDR2 (germline): LGHDT, YNNKEL (reference sequence). The CDR3 DNA reads TGTGCCAGCAGCAACAGGGGAGCCGGGGAGCTGTTTTTT. It yields the protein CASSNRGAGELFF.

The rearrangement links TRBV4-1 to TRBJ2-5, with unresolved D. Germline V gene lookup returns CDR1 MGHRA and CDR2 YSYEKL. The V end was cut by 0 bases, the J end by 5 bases, with 10 bases between. CDR3 size: 14 residues. CDR3 amino acids: CASSQDVVLETQYF. CDR3 bases: TGCGCCAGCAGCCAAGATGTGGTTCTGGAGACCCAGTACTTC.